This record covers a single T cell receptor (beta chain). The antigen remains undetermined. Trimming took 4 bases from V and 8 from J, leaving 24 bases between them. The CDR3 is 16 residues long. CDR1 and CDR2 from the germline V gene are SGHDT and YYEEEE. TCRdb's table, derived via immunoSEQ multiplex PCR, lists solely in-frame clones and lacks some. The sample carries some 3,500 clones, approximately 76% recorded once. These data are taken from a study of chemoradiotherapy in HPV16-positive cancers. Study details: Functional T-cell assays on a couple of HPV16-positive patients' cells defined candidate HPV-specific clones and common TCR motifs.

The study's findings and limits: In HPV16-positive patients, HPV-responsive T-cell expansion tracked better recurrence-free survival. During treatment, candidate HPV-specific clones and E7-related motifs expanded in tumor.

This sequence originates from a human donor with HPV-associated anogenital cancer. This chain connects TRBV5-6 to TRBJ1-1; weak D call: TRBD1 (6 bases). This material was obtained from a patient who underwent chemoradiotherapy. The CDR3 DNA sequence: TGTGCCAGCAGCGTTAACTGGAAGGGGAAAGGACAGGAAGCTTTCTTT. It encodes CASSVNWKGKGQEAFF.